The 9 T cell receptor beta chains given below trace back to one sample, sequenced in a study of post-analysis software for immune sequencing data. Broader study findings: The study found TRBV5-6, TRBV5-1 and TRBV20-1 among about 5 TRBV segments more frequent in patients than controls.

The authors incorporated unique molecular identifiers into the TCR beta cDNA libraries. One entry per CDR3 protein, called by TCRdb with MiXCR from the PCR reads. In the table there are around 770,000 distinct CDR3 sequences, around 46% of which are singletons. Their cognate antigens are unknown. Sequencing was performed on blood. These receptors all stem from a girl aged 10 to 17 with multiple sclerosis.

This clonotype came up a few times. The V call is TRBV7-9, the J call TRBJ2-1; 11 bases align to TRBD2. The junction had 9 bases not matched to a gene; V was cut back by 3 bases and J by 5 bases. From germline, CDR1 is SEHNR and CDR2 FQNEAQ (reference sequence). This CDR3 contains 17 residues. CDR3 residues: CASSFGLAGGGHNEQFF. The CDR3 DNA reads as TGTGCCAGCAGCTTCGGGCTAGCGGGAGGAGGCCACAATGAGCAGTTCTTC.

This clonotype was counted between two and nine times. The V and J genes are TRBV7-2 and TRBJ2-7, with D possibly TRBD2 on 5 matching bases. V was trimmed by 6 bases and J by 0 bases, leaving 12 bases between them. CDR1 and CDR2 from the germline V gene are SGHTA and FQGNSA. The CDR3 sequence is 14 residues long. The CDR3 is CASSRARDSYEQYF. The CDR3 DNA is TGTGCCAGCAGTCGCGCCCGGGACTCCTACGAGCAGTACTTC.

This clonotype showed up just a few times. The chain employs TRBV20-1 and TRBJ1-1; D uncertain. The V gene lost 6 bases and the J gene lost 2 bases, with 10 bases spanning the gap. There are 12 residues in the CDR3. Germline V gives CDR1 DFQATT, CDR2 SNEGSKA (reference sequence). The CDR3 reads CSAPDGNTEAFF. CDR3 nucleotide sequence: TGCAGTGCCCCGGACGGAAACACTGAAGCTTTCTTT.

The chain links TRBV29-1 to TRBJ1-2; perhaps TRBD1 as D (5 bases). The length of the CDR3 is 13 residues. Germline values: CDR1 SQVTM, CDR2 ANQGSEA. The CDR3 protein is CGAWDPANYGYTF. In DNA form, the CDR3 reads TGCGGCGCCTGGGACCCAGCTAACTATGGCTACACCTTC.

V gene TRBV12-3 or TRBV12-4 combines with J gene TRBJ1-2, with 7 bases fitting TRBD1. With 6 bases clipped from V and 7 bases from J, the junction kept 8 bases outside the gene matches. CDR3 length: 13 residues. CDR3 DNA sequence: TGTGCCAGCAGGACCGACAGGGAGGGTGGCTACACCTTC. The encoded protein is CASRTDREGGYTF.

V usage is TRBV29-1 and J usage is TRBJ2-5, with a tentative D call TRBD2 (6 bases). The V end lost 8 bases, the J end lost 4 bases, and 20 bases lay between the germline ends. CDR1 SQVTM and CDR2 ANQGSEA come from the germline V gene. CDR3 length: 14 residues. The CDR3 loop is CSTSRDSGLETQYF. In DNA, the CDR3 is TGCAGCACCTCCCGGGACTCCGGGTTAGAGACCCAGTACTTC.

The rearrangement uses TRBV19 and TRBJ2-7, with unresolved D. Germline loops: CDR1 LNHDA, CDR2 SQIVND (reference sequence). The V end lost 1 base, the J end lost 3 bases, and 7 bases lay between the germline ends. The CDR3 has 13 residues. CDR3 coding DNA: TGTGCCAGTAGTATAGGTCTCGACTACGAGCAGTACTTC. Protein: CASSIGLDYEQYF.

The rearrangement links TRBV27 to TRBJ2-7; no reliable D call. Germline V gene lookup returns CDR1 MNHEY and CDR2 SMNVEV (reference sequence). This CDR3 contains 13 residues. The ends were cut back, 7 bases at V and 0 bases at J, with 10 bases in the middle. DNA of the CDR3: TGTGCCAGCAAGAAGGGCGACTCCTACGAGCAGTACTTC. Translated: CASKKGDSYEQYF.

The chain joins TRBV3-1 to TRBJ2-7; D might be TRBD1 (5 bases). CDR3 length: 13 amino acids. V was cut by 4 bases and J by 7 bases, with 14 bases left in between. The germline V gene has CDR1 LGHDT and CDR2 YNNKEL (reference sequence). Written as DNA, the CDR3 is TGTGCCAGCAGCCCGCGACAGTTTCGGGAGCAGTACTTC. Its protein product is CASSPRQFREQYF.